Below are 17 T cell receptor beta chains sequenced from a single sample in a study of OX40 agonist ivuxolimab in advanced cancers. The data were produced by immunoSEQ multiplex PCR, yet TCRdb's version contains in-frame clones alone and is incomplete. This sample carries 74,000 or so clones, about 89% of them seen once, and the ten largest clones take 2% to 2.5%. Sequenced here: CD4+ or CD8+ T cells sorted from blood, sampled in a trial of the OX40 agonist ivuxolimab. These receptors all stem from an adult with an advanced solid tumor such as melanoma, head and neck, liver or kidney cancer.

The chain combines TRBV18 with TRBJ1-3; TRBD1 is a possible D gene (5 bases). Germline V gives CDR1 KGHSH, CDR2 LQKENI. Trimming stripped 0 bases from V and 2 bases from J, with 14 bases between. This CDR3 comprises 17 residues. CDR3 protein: CASSPPAGGGAGNTIYF. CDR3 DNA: TGTGCCAGCTCACCACCCGCCGGGGGGGGAGCTGGAAACACCATATATTTT. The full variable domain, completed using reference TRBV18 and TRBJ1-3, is NAGVMQNPRHLVRRRGQEARLRCSPMKGHSHVYWYRQLPEEGLKFMVYLQKENIIDESGMPKERFSAEFPKEGPSILRIQQVVRGDSAAYFCASSPPAGGGAGNTIYFGEGSWLTVV.

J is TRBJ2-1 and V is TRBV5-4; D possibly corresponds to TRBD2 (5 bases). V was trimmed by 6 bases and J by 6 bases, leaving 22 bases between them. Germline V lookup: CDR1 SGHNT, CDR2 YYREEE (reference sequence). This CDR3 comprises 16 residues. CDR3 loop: CASTNGGPRRANEQFF. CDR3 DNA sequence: TGTGCCAGCACCAATGGCGGCCCCAGGCGGGCCAATGAGCAGTTCTTC.

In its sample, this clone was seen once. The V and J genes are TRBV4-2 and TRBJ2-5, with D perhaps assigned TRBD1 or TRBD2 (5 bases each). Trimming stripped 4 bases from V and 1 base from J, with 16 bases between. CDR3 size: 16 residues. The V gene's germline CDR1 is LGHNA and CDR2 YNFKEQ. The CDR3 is CASSPYRGTTQETQYF. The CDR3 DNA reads TGTGCCAGCAGCCCCTATCGGGGCACCACCCAAGAGACCCAGTACTTC.

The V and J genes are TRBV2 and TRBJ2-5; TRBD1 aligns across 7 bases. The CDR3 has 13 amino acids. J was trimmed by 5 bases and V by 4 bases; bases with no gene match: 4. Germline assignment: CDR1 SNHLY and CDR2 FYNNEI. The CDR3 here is CASSGTGVETQYF. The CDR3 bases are TGTGCCAGCAGTGGAACAGGGGTGGAGACCCAGTACTTC.

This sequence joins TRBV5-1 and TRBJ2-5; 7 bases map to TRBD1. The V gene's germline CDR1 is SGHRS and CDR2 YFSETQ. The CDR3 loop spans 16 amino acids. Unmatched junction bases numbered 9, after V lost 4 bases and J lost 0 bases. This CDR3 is CASSRGQLLNQETQYF. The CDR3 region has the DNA TGCGCCAGCAGCAGGGGACAGCTATTGAACCAAGAGACCCAGTACTTC. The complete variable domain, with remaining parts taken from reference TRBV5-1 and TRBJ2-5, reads KAGVTQTPRYLIKTRGQQVTLSCSPISGHRSVSWYQQTPGQGLQFLFEYFSETQRNKGNFPGRFSGRQFSNSRSEMNVSTLELGDSALYLCASSRGQLLNQETQYFGPGTRLLVL.

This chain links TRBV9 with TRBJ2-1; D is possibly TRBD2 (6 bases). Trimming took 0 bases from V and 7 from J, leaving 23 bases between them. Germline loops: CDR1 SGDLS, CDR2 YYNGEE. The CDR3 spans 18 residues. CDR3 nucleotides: TGTGCCAGCAGCGTAGCCCCCAGCGGGCCCCCCCCGGGGAATGAGCAGTTCTTC. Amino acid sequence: CASSVAPSGPPPGNEQFF.

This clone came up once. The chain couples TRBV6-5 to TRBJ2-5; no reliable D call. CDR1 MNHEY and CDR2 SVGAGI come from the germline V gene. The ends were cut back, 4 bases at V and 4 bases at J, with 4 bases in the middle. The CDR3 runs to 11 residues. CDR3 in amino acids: CASSSGETQYF. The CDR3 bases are TGTGCCAGCAGTTCGGGAGAGACCCAGTACTTC.

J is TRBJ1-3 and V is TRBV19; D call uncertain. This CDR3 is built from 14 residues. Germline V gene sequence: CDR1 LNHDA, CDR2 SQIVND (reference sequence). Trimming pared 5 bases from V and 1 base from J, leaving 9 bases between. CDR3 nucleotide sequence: TGTGCCAGTAGTCGGACGGATTCTGGAAACACCATATATTTT. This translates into CASSRTDSGNTIYF.

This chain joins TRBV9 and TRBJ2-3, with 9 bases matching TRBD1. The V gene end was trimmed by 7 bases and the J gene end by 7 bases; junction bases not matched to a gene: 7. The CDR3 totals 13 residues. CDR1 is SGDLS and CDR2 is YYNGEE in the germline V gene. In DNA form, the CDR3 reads TGTGCCAGCTCCAGACAGGGGGTCCATACGCAGTATTTT. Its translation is CASSRQGVHTQYF.

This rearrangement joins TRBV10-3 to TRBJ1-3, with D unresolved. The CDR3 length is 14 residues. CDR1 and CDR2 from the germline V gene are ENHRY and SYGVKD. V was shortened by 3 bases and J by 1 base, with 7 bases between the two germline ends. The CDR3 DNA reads TGTGCCATCAGTGATCCTAGATCTGGAAACACCATATATTTT. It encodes CAISDPRSGNTIYF.

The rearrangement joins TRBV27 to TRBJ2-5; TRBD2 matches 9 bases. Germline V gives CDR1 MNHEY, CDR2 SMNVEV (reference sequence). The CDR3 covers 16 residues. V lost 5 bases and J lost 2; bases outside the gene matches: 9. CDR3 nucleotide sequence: TGTGCCAGCAGTGTCGGACTAGCGCGAGGGCAAGAGACCCAGTACTTC. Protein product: CASSVGLARGQETQYF.

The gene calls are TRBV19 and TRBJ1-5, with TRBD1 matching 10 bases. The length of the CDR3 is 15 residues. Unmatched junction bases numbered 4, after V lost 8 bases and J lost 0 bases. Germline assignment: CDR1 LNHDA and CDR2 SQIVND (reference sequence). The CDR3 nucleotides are TGTGCCAGTCTGGACAGGGGGATTAGCAATCAGCCCCAGCATTTT. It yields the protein CASLDRGISNQPQHF.

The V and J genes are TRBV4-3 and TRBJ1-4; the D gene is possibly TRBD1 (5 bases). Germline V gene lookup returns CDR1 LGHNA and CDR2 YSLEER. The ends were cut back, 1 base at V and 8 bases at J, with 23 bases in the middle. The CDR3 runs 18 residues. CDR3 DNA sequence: TGCGCCAGCAGCCAAGTGACCCGGGGGTGGGGAGATTACGAAAAACTGTTTTTT. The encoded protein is CASSQVTRGWGDYEKLFF.

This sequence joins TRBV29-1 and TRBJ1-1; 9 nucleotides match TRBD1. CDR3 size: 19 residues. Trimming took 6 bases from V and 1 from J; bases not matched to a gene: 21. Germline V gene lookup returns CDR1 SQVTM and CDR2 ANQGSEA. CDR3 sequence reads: CSVLTTGQGSGLWNTEAFF. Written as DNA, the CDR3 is TGCAGCGTCCTAACCACAGGACAGGGGAGTGGGTTGTGGAACACTGAAGCTTTCTTT.

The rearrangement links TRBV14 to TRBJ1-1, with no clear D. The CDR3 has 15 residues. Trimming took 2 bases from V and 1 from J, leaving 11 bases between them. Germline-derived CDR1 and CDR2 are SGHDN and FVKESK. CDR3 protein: CASSQSRFWNTEAFF. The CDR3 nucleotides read TGTGCCAGCAGCCAATCGCGGTTTTGGAACACTGAAGCTTTCTTT.

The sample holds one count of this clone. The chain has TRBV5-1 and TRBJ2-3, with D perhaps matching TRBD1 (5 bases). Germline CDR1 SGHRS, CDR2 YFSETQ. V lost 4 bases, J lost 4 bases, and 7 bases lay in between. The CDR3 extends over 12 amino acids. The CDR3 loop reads CASSQGADTQYF. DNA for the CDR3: TGCGCCAGCAGCCAAGGGGCAGATACGCAGTATTTT.

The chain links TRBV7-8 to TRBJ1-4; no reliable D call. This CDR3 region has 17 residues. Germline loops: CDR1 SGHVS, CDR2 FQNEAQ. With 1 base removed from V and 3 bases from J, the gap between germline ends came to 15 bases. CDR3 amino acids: CASSLVEYPEANEKLFF. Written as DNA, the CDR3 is TGTGCCAGCAGCTTAGTGGAGTACCCCGAGGCTAATGAAAAACTGTTTTTT.